This T cell receptor beta chain stems from a study of cytotoxic CD8 clonotypes in ibrutinib-treated CLL. Study observations and caveats: Baseline levels were approached again at progression, after clonality had risen at ibrutinib response.

Researchers set a sequencing depth target of 1 in 200,000 to 1 in 1 million T cells. Assay used: immunoSEQ multiplex PCR; TCRdb lists only in-frame clones, some missing. The repertoire holds more than 110,000 clones, with about 76% as singletons. On this clone itself: Its antigen remains unidentified.

This clonotype originated in a human donor with chronic lymphocytic leukemia. The sequences come from PBMCs, collected after 24 months of ibrutinib treatment.

The CDR3 sequence is CASSARGEVQETQYF. The DNA for the CDR3 is TGTGCCAGCAGCGCACGGGGGGAAGTACAAGAGACCCAGTACTTC. This rearrangement joins TRBV9 to TRBJ2-5; 7 bases fit TRBD2. Germline-derived CDR1 and CDR2 are SGDLS and YYNGEE. The V segment lost 3 bases and the J segment 2 bases; nucleotides outside the gene matches: 7. The CDR3 consists of 15 residues.